The 21 T cell receptor beta chains given below trace back to one sample, sequenced in a study of cytotoxic CD8 clonotypes in ibrutinib-treated CLL. Data came from immunoSEQ multiplex PCR; TCRdb stores just in-frame clones and leaves some out. The data show just over 200,000 clones, roughly 79% seen once. The specimen was PBMCs, collected after 12 months of ibrutinib treatment. These receptor sequences come from a human donor with chronic lymphocytic leukemia.

The chain has TRBV2 and TRBJ2-2, with no clear D. Germline assignment: CDR1 SNHLY and CDR2 FYNNEI. Trimming took 7 bases from V and 6 from J, leaving 18 bases between them. The CDR3 contains 15 residues. DNA of the CDR3: TGTGCCAGCATGCTGGAAAGAATGCGCGCCGGGGAGCTGTTTTTT. This encodes CASMLERMRAGELFF.

The sample holds a few counts of this clone. The chain links TRBV2 to TRBJ2-1, with 10 bases aligning to TRBD2. Germline V gene data show CDR1 as SNHLY and CDR2 as FYNNEI. The CDR3 contains 15 residues. The V segment lost 7 bases and the J segment 4 bases; nucleotides outside the gene matches: 7. DNA of the CDR3: TGTGCCAGCACTGCGCGGACTAGCGGTTACAATGAGCAGTTCTTC. This gives the protein CASTARTSGYNEQFF.

V is TRBV6-5 and J is TRBJ2-7; TRBD1 agrees at 9 bases. V shed 2 bases and J 5 bases; nucleotides not matched to a gene: 4. The germline CDR1 and CDR2 sequences are MNHEY and SVGAGI. The CDR3 consists of 14 residues. DNA for the CDR3: TGTGCCAGCAGTTACGCGGGACAGGGTGACGAGCAGTACTTC. Residues: CASSYAGQGDEQYF.

The V call is TRBV7-9, the J call TRBJ1-2; 7 bases match TRBD1. CDR1 is SEHNR and CDR2 is FQNEAQ in the germline V gene (reference sequence). V was clipped by 5 bases and J by 6 bases; unmatched bases: 9. The CDR3 consists of 14 residues. CDR3 amino acids: CASSAQTGIHGYTF. The CDR3, as DNA: TGTGCCAGCAGCGCACAGACAGGGATCCATGGCTACACCTTC.

CDR3 nucleotides: TGTGCCAGCAGCCCGCGCCAGGGCTACGAGCAGTACTTC. This codes for CASSPRQGYEQYF. The rearrangement joins TRBV7-9 to TRBJ2-7; D might be TRBD1 (5 bases). Trimming stripped 5 bases from V and 3 bases from J, with 11 bases between. Germline values: CDR1 SEHNR, CDR2 FQNEAQ (reference sequence). There are 13 residues in the CDR3.

The chain uses TRBV11-3 and TRBJ2-7; 16 positions match TRBD2. The CDR3 runs 16 residues. Germline CDR1 SGHNT, CDR2 YENEEA. The V gene end was trimmed by 4 bases and the J gene end by 4 bases; junction bases not matched to a gene: 4. CDR3 residues: CASSSGTSGREYEQYF. Written as DNA, the CDR3 is TGTGCCAGCAGCTCAGGGACTAGCGGGAGGGAGTACGAGCAGTACTTC.

The rearrangement links TRBV27 to TRBJ2-1, with D unresolved. CDR1 and CDR2 (germline): MNHEY, SMNVEV (reference sequence). This CDR3 comprises 13 residues. Trimming shortened V by 3 bases and J by 2 bases, and 5 bases separated the two germline ends. CDR3 region: CASSFQTYNEQFF. The CDR3 DNA reads TGTGCCAGCAGTTTCCAGACCTACAATGAGCAGTTCTTC.

The chain has TRBV10-3 and TRBJ1-6, with D hard to call. Trimming shortened V by 3 bases and J by 3 bases, and 12 bases separated the two germline ends. CDR1 and CDR2 from the germline V gene are ENHRY and SYGVKD. The CDR3 runs to 16 residues. DNA for the CDR3: TGTGCCATCAGTGACAGGACTGTAGACTATAATTCACCCCTCCACTTT. Translating gives CAISDRTVDYNSPLHF.

This clone was counted once. The J gene is TRBJ2-3, the V gene TRBV10-2; 7 bases align to TRBD2. The germline V gene has CDR1 WSHSY and CDR2 SAAADI. Trimming cost V 3 bases and J 1 base; bases outside gene matches: 7. This CDR3 contains 16 residues. Written as DNA, the CDR3 is TGCGCCAGCAGTGATAGGACTAGGTTTGGCACAGATACGCAGTATTTT. The encoded protein is CASSDRTRFGTDTQYF.

This sequence joins TRBV7-8 and TRBJ2-5; perhaps TRBD2 as D (5 bases). Germline CDR1 reads SGHVS; CDR2 reads FQNEAQ. The CDR3 runs to 15 residues. Trimming left V 5 bases short and J 6 bases short, with 19 bases between. The CDR3 sequence is CASSPGWGPKQTQYF. CDR3 in DNA: TGTGCCAGCAGCCCGGGATGGGGTCCCAAGCAGACCCAGTACTTC.

The chain links TRBV10-2 to TRBJ2-1; perhaps TRBD2 as D (5 bases). V gave up 5 bases and J gave up 6 bases, with 17 bases separating them. CDR1 and CDR2 from the germline V gene are WSHSY and SAAADI. This CDR3 is 15 amino acids long. The CDR3 nucleotides read TGCGCCAGCAGTCCCCTAGCCTCCCATGGCAATGAGCAGTTCTTC. This codes for CASSPLASHGNEQFF.

This clone was found once. This rearrangement joins TRBV19 to TRBJ1-5; 10 bases map to TRBD1. V lost 3 bases, J lost 0 bases, and 2 bases stayed unmatched. The CDR3 is 16 amino acids. Germline V CDR1 and CDR2: LNHDA, SQIVND (reference sequence). CDR3 DNA: TGTGCCAGTAGTATCCGACAGGGGGCTAGCAATCAGCCCCAGCATTTT. This encodes CASSIRQGASNQPQHF.

The chain couples TRBV5-4 to TRBJ2-1; the D gene could be TRBD1 or TRBD2 (5 bases each). This CDR3 has 18 amino acids. With 5 bases removed from V and 0 bases from J, the gap between germline ends came to 21 bases. The V gene's germline CDR1 is SGHNT and CDR2 YYREEE (reference sequence). CDR3: CASRDILRGPSSYNEQFF. CDR3 sequence (DNA): TGTGCCAGCAGGGACATACTGAGGGGTCCGAGCTCCTACAATGAGCAGTTCTTC.

The rearrangement joins TRBV7-8 to TRBJ2-7; TRBD2 matches at 12 bases. The CDR3 loop spans 20 amino acids. V trimming: 1 base; J trimming: 1 base; junction bases outside the gene matches: 14. Germline loops: CDR1 SGHVS, CDR2 FQNEAQ. This chain's CDR3 is CASSLVARNKGLAGSYEQYF. CDR3 sequence (DNA): TGTGCCAGCAGCTTAGTCGCCCGGAACAAAGGACTAGCGGGATCCTACGAGCAGTACTTC.

This rearrangement joins TRBV4-1 to TRBJ2-5; 12 positions agree with TRBD2. The CDR3 runs 17 residues. Germline V gene lookup returns CDR1 MGHRA and CDR2 YSYEKL. Germline trimming cut 4 bases from V and 1 base from J; bases unmatched to any gene: 7. The CDR3 bases are TGCGCCAGCAGCCCCATGACTAGCGGGGGCACCCAAGAGACCCAGTACTTC. It translates to CASSPMTSGGTQETQYF.

This chain connects TRBV10-2 to TRBJ1-1; possible D gene TRBD1, 6 bases. The CDR3 is 14 amino acids. In germline, CDR1 is WSHSY, CDR2 SAAADI. Between the trimmed V and J ends, which lost 3 bases and 5 bases, there was a span of 13 bases. CDR3 loop: CASSDRGAGTEAFF. CDR3 bases: TGCGCCAGCAGTGATAGGGGGGCCGGTACTGAAGCTTTCTTT.

The rearrangement links TRBV15 to TRBJ2-7, with D hard to call. V lost 2 bases and J lost 6, with 11 bases in between. The CDR3 has 13 residues. Germline CDR1 and CDR2: LNHNV and YYDKDF (reference sequence). CDR3 amino acids: CATSRNLSGEQYF. Here the CDR3 DNA reads TGTGCCACCAGCAGAAATCTTTCGGGCGAGCAGTACTTC.

V is TRBV18 and J is TRBJ2-6, with unresolved D. V was clipped by 3 bases and J by 0 bases, with 9 bases between them. The CDR3 totals 16 residues. Germline assignment: CDR1 KGHSH and CDR2 LQKENI. The DNA of the CDR3 is TGTGCCAGCTCACCGAACTGGGGCTCTGGGGCCAACGTCCTGACTTTC. This translates into CASSPNWGSGANVLTF. The entire variable domain, with the rest obtained from reference TRBV18 and TRBJ2-6, is as follows: NAGVMQNPRHLVRRRGQEARLRCSPMKGHSHVYWYRQLPEEGLKFMVYLQKENIIDESGMPKERFSAEFPKEGPSILRIQQVVRGDSAAYFCASSPNWGSGANVLTFGAGSRLTVL.

The chain couples TRBV6-1 to TRBJ1-2, with 8 bases that match TRBD1. Per the germline V gene, CDR1 is MNHNS and CDR2 is SASEGT. The CDR3 covers 15 residues. The V and J ends lost 7 bases and 6 bases, in that order; junction bases with no gene match: 13. The CDR3 region is CASNSRDRIWDGYTF. The CDR3 nucleotides read TGTGCCAGCAATAGCCGGGACAGGATTTGGGATGGCTACACCTTC.

The chain joins TRBV27 to TRBJ2-7; 11 nucleotides agree with TRBD2. The CDR3 has 14 residues. The germline V gene has CDR1 MNHEY and CDR2 SMNVEV (reference sequence). Trimming cost V 6 bases and J 6 bases; bases outside gene matches: 7. This CDR3 reads CASRVLAGAVEQYF. The CDR3 DNA reads TGTGCCAGCAGGGTACTAGCGGGGGCCGTCGAGCAGTACTTC.

The count of this clone is one. The V gene is TRBV27, the J gene TRBJ2-6, with a weak D call TRBD2 (5 bases). CDR1 and CDR2 from the germline V gene are MNHEY and SMNVEV (reference sequence). The CDR3 has 13 residues. V gave up 7 bases and J gave up 4 bases, with 8 bases separating them. CDR3 sequence: CASMGAGANVLTF. The CDR3 coding sequence is TGTGCCAGCATGGGAGCAGGGGCCAACGTCCTGACTTTC.